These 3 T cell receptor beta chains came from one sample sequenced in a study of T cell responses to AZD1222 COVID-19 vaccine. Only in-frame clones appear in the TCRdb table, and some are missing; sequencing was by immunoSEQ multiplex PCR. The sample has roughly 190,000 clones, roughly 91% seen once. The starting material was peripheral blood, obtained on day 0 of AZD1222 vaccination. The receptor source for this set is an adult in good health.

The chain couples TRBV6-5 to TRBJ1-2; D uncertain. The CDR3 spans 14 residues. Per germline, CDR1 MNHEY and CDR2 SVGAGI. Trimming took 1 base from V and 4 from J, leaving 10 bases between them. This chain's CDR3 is CASSYFGVSYGYTF. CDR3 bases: TGTGCCAGCAGTTACTTCGGGGTGAGCTATGGCTACACCTTC.

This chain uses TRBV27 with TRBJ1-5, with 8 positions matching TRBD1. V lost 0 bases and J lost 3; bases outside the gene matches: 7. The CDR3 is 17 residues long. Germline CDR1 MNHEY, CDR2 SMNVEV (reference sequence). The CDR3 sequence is CASSLSRTGKFNQPQHF. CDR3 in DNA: TGTGCCAGCAGTTTATCAAGGACAGGGAAATTCAATCAGCCCCAGCATTTT.

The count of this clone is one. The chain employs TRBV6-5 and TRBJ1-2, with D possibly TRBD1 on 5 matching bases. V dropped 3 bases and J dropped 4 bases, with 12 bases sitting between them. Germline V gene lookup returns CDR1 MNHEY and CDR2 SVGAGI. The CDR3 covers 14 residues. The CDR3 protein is CASSYGGVSYGYTF. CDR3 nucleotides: TGTGCCAGCAGTTATGGGGGAGTTAGCTATGGCTACACCTTC.